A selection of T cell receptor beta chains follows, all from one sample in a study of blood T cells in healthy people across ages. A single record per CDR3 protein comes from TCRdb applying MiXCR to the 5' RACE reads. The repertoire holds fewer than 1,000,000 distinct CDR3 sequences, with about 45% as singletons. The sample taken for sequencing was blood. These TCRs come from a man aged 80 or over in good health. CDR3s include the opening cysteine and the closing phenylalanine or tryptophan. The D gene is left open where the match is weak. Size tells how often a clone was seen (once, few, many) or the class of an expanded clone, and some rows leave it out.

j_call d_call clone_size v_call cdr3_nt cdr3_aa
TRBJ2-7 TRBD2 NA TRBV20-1 TGCAGTGCTAGCCCCCTGGTTGCGGGAGGCGTTTACGAGCAGTACTTC CSASPLVAGGVYEQYF
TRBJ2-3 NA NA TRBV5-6 TGTGCCAGCAGCGAGTTGCGGCGTGCCTTAGGGGGGACGCAGTATTTT CASSELRRALGGTQYF
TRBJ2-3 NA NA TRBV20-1 TGCAGTGCTAGGTTGGCCCTTCTCACAGATACGCAGTATTTT CSARLALLTDTQYF
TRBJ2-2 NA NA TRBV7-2 TGTGCCAGCAGCTCGGGGTCCCGGAGGACCGGGGAGCTGTTTTTT CASSSGSRRTGELFF
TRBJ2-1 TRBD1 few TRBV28 TGTGCCAGCAGTTCACCGGGACAGGGGCACAATGAGCAGTTCTTC CASSSPGQGHNEQFF
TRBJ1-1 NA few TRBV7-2 TGTGCCAGCAGCTTAGTTGCGGGGGCCCCGAACACTGAAGCTTTCTTT CASSLVAGAPNTEAFF
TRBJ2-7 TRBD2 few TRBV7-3 TGTGCCAGCAGCTTAACCGGTGCTAGCGGGAGCTACGAGCAGTACTTC CASSLTGASGSYEQYF
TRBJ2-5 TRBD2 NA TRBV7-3 TGTGCCAGCAGCCCAGCGGGAGTGGAAGGAGAGACCCAGTACTTC CASSPAGVEGETQYF
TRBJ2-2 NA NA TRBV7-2 TGTGCCAGCAGTTTTGGGGCCACCGGGGAGCTGTTTTTT CASSFGATGELFF
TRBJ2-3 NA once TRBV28 TGTGCCAGCAGTCCACCCACTCCGGATACGCAGTATTTT CASSPPTPDTQYF
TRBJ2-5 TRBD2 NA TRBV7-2 TGTGCCAGCAGCTTACTAGCGGGGGGGCACGAGACCCAGTACTTC CASSLLAGGHETQYF
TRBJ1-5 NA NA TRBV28 TGTGCCAGCAGCACCTCCCCTCGAGCTTATAGCAATCAGCCCCAGCATTTT CASSTSPRAYSNQPQHF
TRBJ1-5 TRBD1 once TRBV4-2 TGTGCCAGCAGCCAAGGTTTGGGACAGGGGAACAATCAGCCCCAGCATTTT CASSQGLGQGNNQPQHF
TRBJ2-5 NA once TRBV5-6 TGTGCCAGCAGCCCCCTCGTGGCAGGGCAAGAGACCCAGTACTTC CASSPLVAGQETQYF
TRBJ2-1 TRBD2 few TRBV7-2 TGTGCCAGCAGCTTATGGGGGGGTATTAAGTTCTTC CASSLWGGIKFF
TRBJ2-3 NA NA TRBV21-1 TGTGCCAGCAGCAATGGGACTAGCCACACAGATACGCAGTATTTT CASSNGTSHTDTQYF
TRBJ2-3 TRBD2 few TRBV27 TGTGCCAGCAGTTTAGCGGGAGCGAAAATTAATACGCAGTATTTT CASSLAGAKINTQYF
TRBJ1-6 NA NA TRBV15 TGTGCCACCAGCAGAGACCCTTCACCCCTCCACTTT CATSRDPSPLHF
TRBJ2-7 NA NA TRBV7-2 TGTGCCAGCACCACGCCTCGGGGTTACAATGAGCAGTACTTC CASTTPRGYNEQYF
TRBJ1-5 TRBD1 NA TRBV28 TGTGCCAGCTTTGAGACAGGGGATCATCAGCCCCAGCATTTT CASFETGDHQPQHF